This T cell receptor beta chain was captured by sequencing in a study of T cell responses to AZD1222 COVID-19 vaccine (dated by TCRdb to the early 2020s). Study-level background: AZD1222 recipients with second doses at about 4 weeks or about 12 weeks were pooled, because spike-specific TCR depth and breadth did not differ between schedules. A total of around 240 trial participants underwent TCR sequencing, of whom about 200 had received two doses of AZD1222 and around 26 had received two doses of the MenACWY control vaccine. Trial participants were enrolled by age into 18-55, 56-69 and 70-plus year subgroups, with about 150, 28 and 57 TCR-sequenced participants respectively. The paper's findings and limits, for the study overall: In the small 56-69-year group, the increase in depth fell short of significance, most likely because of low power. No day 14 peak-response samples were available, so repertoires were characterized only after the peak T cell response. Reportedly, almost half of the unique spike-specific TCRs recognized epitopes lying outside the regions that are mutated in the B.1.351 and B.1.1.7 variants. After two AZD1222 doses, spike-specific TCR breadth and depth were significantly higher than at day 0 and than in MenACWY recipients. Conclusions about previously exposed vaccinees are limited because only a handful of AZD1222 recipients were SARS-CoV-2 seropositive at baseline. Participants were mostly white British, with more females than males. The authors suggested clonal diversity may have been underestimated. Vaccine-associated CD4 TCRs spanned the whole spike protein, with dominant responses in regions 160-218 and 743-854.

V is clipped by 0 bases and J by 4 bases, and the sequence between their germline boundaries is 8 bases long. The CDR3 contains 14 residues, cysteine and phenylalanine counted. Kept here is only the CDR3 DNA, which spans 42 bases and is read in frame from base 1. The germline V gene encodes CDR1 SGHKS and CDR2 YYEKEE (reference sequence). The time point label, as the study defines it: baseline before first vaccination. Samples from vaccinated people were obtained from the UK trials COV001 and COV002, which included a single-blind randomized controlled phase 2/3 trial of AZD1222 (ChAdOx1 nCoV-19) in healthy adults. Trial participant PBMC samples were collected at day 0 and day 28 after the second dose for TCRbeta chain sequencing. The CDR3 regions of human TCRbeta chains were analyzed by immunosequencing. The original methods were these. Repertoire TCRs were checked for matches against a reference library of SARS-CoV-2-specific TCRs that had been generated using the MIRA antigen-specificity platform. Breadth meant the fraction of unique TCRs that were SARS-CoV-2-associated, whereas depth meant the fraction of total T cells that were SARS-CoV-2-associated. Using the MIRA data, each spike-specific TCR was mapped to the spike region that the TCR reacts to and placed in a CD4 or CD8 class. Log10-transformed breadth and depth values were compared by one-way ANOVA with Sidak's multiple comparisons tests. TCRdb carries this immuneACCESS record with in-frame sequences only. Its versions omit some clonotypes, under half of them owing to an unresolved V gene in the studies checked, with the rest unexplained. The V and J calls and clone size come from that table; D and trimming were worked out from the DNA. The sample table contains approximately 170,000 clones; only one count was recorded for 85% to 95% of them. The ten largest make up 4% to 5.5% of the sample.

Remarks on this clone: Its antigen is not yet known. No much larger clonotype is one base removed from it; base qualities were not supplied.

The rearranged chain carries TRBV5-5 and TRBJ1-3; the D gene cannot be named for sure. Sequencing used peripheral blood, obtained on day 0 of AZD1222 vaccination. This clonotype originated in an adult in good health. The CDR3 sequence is CASSLEGTGNTIYF. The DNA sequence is TGTGCCAGCAGCTTGGAGGGAACAGGAAACACCATATATTTT.